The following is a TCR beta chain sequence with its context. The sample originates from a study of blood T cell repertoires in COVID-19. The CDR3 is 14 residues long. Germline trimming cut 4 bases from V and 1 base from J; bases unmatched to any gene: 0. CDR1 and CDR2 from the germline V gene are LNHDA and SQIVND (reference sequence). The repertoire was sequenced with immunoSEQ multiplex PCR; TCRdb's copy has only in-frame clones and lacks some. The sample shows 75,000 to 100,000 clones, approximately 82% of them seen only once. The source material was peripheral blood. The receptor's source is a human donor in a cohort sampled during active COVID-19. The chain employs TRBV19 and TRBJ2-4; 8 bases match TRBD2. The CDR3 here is CASSTSGAKNIQYF. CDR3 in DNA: TGTGCCAGTAGTACTAGCGGGGCCAAAAACATTCAGTACTTC.